What follows are 30 T cell receptor beta chains derived from one specimen sequenced in a study of T-cell memory formation after mild COVID-19. TCRdb re-called the 5' RACE reads through MiXCR, storing one row per CDR3 protein. The sample lists 65,000 to 90,000 distinct CDR3 sequences, about 13% occurring once. What was sequenced was PBMCs or a T cell subset sorted from them (not recorded which). The receptors come from a man between 18 and 29 years old who had mild COVID-19 (a few samples of this study predate the infection). Cell type and time point are not known.

The genes are TRBV7-8 and TRBJ2-3; TRBD2 is a possible D gene (6 bases). The V end lost 1 base, the J end lost 1 base, and 12 bases lay between the germline ends. This CDR3 has 16 amino acids. CDR1 is SGHVS and CDR2 is FQNEAQ in the germline V gene. The CDR3 loop reads CASSLVAGWGTDTQYF. In DNA form, the CDR3 reads TGTGCCAGCAGCTTAGTGGCGGGGTGGGGCACAGATACGCAGTATTTT.

This clonotype was seen more than once but under ten times. The chain uses TRBV7-3 and TRBJ2-1; D unclear. Germline values: CDR1 SGHTA, CDR2 FQGTGA. This CDR3 region has 11 residues. V lost 8 bases and J 10 bases, leaving 12 bases between the germline ends. CDR3 DNA: TGTGCCAGCGGAAGGGTGAACGAGCAGTTCTTC. Its translation is CASGRVNEQFF.

The chain couples TRBV7-6 to TRBJ2-3; 10 nucleotides match TRBD2. There are 19 residues in the CDR3. Trimming cost V 5 bases and J 1 base; bases outside gene matches: 15. CDR1 is SGHVS, CDR2 FNYEAQ, per germline. Here the CDR3 DNA reads TGTGCCAGCAGCGCCCGAGGGAGCGGGGGGGGACTGGGCACAGATACGCAGTATTTT. Amino acid sequence: CASSARGSGGGLGTDTQYF.

This chain links TRBV4-1 with TRBJ1-5; the D gene is possibly TRBD1 (6 bases). The germline V gene encodes CDR1 MGHRA and CDR2 YSYEKL. Trimming cost V 1 base and J 5 bases, with 9 bases left between them. This CDR3 region has 14 residues. The CDR3 DNA reads TGCGCCAGCAGCCAAGCAGGGGTCGATCAGCCCCAGCATTTT. Translated, it gives CASSQAGVDQPQHF.

The chain combines TRBV7-9 with TRBJ1-5; 11 bases fit TRBD1. The CDR3 consists of 15 residues. Germline V gene data show CDR1 as SEHNR and CDR2 as FQNEAQ (reference sequence). The V segment lost 4 bases and the J segment 6 bases; nucleotides outside the gene matches: 5. The CDR3, as DNA: TGTGCCAGCAGCTCCGGGACAGGGGGTAGTCAGCCCCAGCATTTT. Encoded protein: CASSSGTGGSQPQHF.

This clonotype came up many times. The rearrangement links TRBV7-9 to TRBJ1-5; no definite D call. Germline V gene sequence: CDR1 SEHNR, CDR2 FQNEAQ (reference sequence). The V end lost 1 base, the J end lost 5 bases, and 6 bases lay between the germline ends. This CDR3 is 13 amino acids long. Here the CDR3 DNA reads TGTGCCAGCAGCTTAGGGTTCGATCAGCCCCAGCATTTT. It specifies CASSLGFDQPQHF. Together with reference TRBV7-9 and TRBJ1-5, the CDR3 gives the full variable domain: DTGVSQNPRHKITKRGQNVTFRCDPISEHNRLYWYRQTLGQGPEFLTYFQNEAQLEKSRLLSDRFSAERPKGSFSTLEIQRTEQGDSAMYLCASSLGFDQPQHFGDGTRLSIL.

The V call is TRBV4-2, the J call TRBJ2-1, with a weak D call TRBD1 (6 bases). V was pared by 4 bases and J by 4 bases, with 14 bases between. Germline CDR1 is LGHNA and CDR2 is YNFKEQ. CDR3 size: 15 residues. CDR3 sequence: CASSPEGTLYNEQFF. CDR3 nucleotide sequence: TGTGCCAGCAGCCCAGAGGGGACACTGTACAATGAGCAGTTCTTC.

This clonotype was found many times. The J gene is TRBJ2-2, the V gene TRBV4-3; D gene ambiguous. The CDR3 runs 16 residues. The germline V and J ends were trimmed by 0 bases and 6 bases, with 14 bases remaining between them. Germline V gene sequence: CDR1 LGHNA, CDR2 YSLEER. CDR3 DNA sequence: TGCGCCAGCAGCCAAGAAGGCGTCGGTGGGGCCGGGGAGCTGTTTTTT. Protein sequence: CASSQEGVGGAGELFF.

There are a few counts of this clonotype. This chain connects TRBV11-2 to TRBJ2-3; D call uncertain. CDR3 size: 13 residues. Trimming cost V 5 bases and J 4 bases, with 10 bases left between them. Germline CDR1 SGHAT, CDR2 FQNNGV. The CDR3 region is CASSPQAADTQYF. In DNA, the CDR3 is TGTGCCAGCAGCCCCCAGGCGGCAGATACGCAGTATTTT.

The chain uses TRBV14 and TRBJ2-7; D tentatively fits TRBD1 or TRBD2 (5 bases each). Germline loops: CDR1 SGHDN, CDR2 FVKESK. Trimming removed 0 bases at V and 2 bases at J, with 11 bases between. The CDR3 extends over 15 amino acids. The CDR3 coding sequence is TGTGCCAGCAGCCAAGACTGGGGGTCCCCCTACGAGCAGTACTTC. It specifies CASSQDWGSPYEQYF.

Only a few counts were recorded for this clonotype. The chain uses TRBV6-2 or TRBV6-3 and TRBJ2-1; D is perhaps TRBD1 (5 bases). Germline lookup yields CDR1 MNHEY and CDR2 SVGEGT. The CDR3 consists of 13 residues. V was cut by 8 bases and J by 6 bases, with 14 bases left in between. The CDR3 spells CASRSSQGNEQFF. The DNA for the CDR3 is TGTGCCAGCCGATCGTCCCAGGGCAATGAGCAGTTCTTC.

In its sample, this clonotype was seen many times. The chain uses TRBV7-9 and TRBJ2-1; 8 bases fit TRBD2. Germline V CDR1 and CDR2: SEHNR, FQNEAQ (reference sequence). V gave up 6 bases and J gave up 6 bases; unmatched junction bases: 10. CDR3 length: 15 amino acids. The CDR3 loop is CASSSTSGYSNEQFF. Written as DNA, the CDR3 is TGTGCCAGCAGTTCTACTAGCGGATATTCCAATGAGCAGTTCTTC.

This clonotype has more than one count but fewer than ten. In nucleotides, the CDR3 is TGTGCCAGCAGTGAGACAGGTTTGGACACCGGGGAGCTGTTTTTT. Translated: CASSETGLDTGELFF. This sequence joins TRBV6-1 and TRBJ2-2, with D possibly TRBD1 on 6 matching bases. CDR1 is MNHNS and CDR2 is SASEGT in the germline V gene. The CDR3 totals 15 residues. V was pared by 3 bases and J by 3 bases, with 11 bases between.

This clonotype has just a few counts. The chain combines TRBV27 with TRBJ1-1, with D maybe TRBD1 (6 bases). The germline CDR1 and CDR2 sequences are MNHEY and SMNVEV (reference sequence). V lost 4 bases, J lost 4 bases, and 10 bases lay in between. The CDR3 sequence is 13 residues long. The CDR3 reads CASSWGAVTEAFF. The CDR3, as DNA: TGTGCCAGCAGTTGGGGGGCGGTCACTGAAGCTTTCTTT.

A few counts support this clonotype. The chain couples TRBV12-3 or TRBV12-4 to TRBJ2-6; a weak D match, TRBD1 (5 bases). This CDR3 region has 15 residues. Trimming took 6 bases from V and 1 from J, leaving 10 bases between them. CDR3 nucleotide sequence: TGTGCCAGCAGCGAAGGGGATTCTGGGGCCAACGTCCTGACTTTC. This codes for CASSEGDSGANVLTF.

This clonotype was found a few times. The chain has TRBV29-1 and TRBJ1-1; D remains unclear. The CDR3 contains 11 residues. With 4 bases removed from V and 2 bases from J, the gap between germline ends came to 5 bases. The germline V gene has CDR1 SQVTM and CDR2 ANQGSEA. The CDR3 is CSVGRNTEAFF. The CDR3 coding sequence is TGCAGCGTTGGACGTAACACTGAAGCTTTCTTT.

The genes are TRBV12-3 or TRBV12-4 and TRBJ1-4, with D possibly being TRBD1 (6 bases). V was pared by 7 bases and J by 0 bases, with 18 bases between. The CDR3 totals 17 residues. The CDR3 loop reads CASTLLGGLTTNEKLFF. The CDR3 DNA reads as TGTGCCAGCACCCTGCTAGGGGGACTAACAACTAATGAAAAACTGTTTTTT.

In this sample, this clonotype turned up a few times. V gene TRBV12-3 or TRBV12-4 combines with J gene TRBJ2-3; unclear D gene. V lost 6 bases and J lost 7, with 8 bases in between. The CDR3 loop spans 11 amino acids. CDR3 in DNA: TGTGCCAGCAGCTTGTCAAATACGCAGTATTTT. This sequence encodes CASSLSNTQYF.

This chain connects TRBV10-3 to TRBJ2-2; unclear D gene. Trimming removed 7 bases from V and 3 bases from J, with 9 bases in between. The germline V gene encodes CDR1 ENHRY and CDR2 SYGVKD. The CDR3 extends over 13 amino acids. CDR3 in DNA: TGTGCCATCATGGAAAGGGACACCGGGGAGCTGTTTTTT. It is translated as CAIMERDTGELFF.

V and J are TRBV27 and TRBJ2-7; the match to TRBD2 covers 10 bases. After removal of 5 bases from V and 5 bases from J, the junction contained 6 bases not matched to a gene. Germline assignment: CDR1 MNHEY and CDR2 SMNVEV (reference sequence). There are 14 residues in the CDR3. This CDR3 reads CASSPTTSGNEQYV. The CDR3 bases are TGTGCCAGCAGTCCAACTACTAGCGGGAACGAGCAGTACGTC.

This clonotype was seen a handful of times. CDR3 region: CATSGPPGYGYTF. CDR3 sequence (DNA): TGTGCCACCAGCGGACCCCCGGGCTATGGCTACACCTTC. This chain joins TRBV15 and TRBJ1-2; D is undetermined. CDR3 length: 13 amino acids. V lost 5 bases, J lost 4 bases, and 11 bases lay in between. CDR1 is LNHNV and CDR2 is YYDKDF in the germline V gene (reference sequence).

This clonotype was picked up a small number of times. The chain combines TRBV27 with TRBJ2-7; a weak D match, TRBD1 (5 bases). Between the trimmed V and J ends, which lost 3 bases and 6 bases, there was a span of 12 bases. The CDR3 has 13 amino acids. Germline lookup yields CDR1 MNHEY and CDR2 SMNVEV (reference sequence). The CDR3 sequence is CASSLTARVEQYF. The CDR3 DNA reads as TGTGCCAGCAGTTTGACAGCTCGGGTCGAGCAGTACTTC.

This clonotype was counted many times. This sequence joins TRBV5-1 and TRBJ1-1; 7 positions match TRBD1. The CDR3 is 12 amino acids. Losses at the gene ends were 4 bases for V and 6 bases for J; bases not matched to a gene: 3. Germline CDR1 SGHRS, CDR2 YFSETQ. DNA for the CDR3: TGCGCCAGCAGCGTGAGGGGGCCTGAAGCTTTCTTT. As protein: CASSVRGPEAFF.

This clonotype was seen more than once but under ten times. V usage is TRBV29-1 and J usage is TRBJ1-4; D gene ambiguous. The CDR3 spans 12 residues. Germline loops: CDR1 SQVTM, CDR2 ANQGSEA. Trimming took off 4 bases at V and 8 bases at J, with 11 bases between the two ends. CDR3 DNA: TGCAGCGTTGGAATAGGTGGAGAAAAACTGTTTTTT. It codes for CSVGIGGEKLFF.

V and J are TRBV6-4 and TRBJ1-2; D perhaps matches TRBD1 (6 bases). Trimming removed 11 bases from V and 1 base from J, with 20 bases in between. This CDR3 comprises 15 residues. From germline, CDR1 is MRHNA and CDR2 SNTAGT. This chain's CDR3 is CAYAHGGAGNYGYTF. The CDR3 DNA sequence: TGTGCCTACGCACATGGGGGCGCGGGTAACTATGGCTACACCTTC.

This clonotype was detected a few times. CDR3 loop: CASSPRDLSYEQYV. CDR3 DNA sequence: TGTGCCAGCAGTCCCCGGGACTTAAGCTACGAGCAGTACGTC. The chain combines TRBV6-2 or TRBV6-3 with TRBJ2-7, with a weak D call TRBD2 (6 bases). With 5 bases removed from V and 3 bases from J, the gap between germline ends came to 14 bases. Germline V gene sequence: CDR1 MNHEY, CDR2 SVGEGT. The CDR3 runs to 14 residues.

A few counts support this clonotype. The V call is TRBV18, the J call TRBJ2-1, with unresolved D. The CDR3 runs to 12 residues. The V end was cut by 2 bases, the J end by 9 bases, with 8 bases between. The germline CDR1 and CDR2 sequences are KGHSH and LQKENI. CDR3 loop: CASSPGLSEQFF. As DNA, the CDR3 is TGTGCCAGCTCACCAGGGCTCTCTGAGCAGTTCTTC.

The sample holds a few counts of this clonotype. The chain joins TRBV29-1 to TRBJ1-1, with D perhaps TRBD1 (5 bases). The CDR3 is 12 amino acids. V was pared by 7 bases and J by 2 bases, with 11 bases between. Germline V gene lookup returns CDR1 SQVTM and CDR2 ANQGSEA. The CDR3 loop reads CSGGGFNTEAFF. In DNA, the CDR3 is TGCAGCGGGGGGGGATTTAACACTGAAGCTTTCTTT.

This chain connects TRBV12-3 or TRBV12-4 to TRBJ2-7; D not certain. This CDR3 has 12 residues. V was clipped by 4 bases and J by 6 bases, with 10 bases between them. The CDR3 protein is CASSSQLVEQYF. The CDR3 nucleotides read TGTGCCAGCAGTTCCCAGCTTGTCGAGCAGTACTTC.

This clonotype has more than one count but fewer than ten. The genes are TRBV28 and TRBJ2-5, with 9 positions matching TRBD1. Trimming cost V 6 bases and J 1 base; bases outside gene matches: 3. The CDR3 consists of 14 residues. Germline V CDR1 and CDR2: MDHEN, SYDVKM. CDR3 residues: CASSGTGPQETQYF. In DNA form, the CDR3 reads TGTGCCAGCAGCGGGACAGGGCCCCAAGAGACCCAGTACTTC.